This T cell receptor beta chain was recovered during a study of early T cells in non-severe SARS-CoV-2 infection (dated by TCRdb to the early 2020s). For context, the study as a whole: TCR sequencing used bulk RNA from unsorted whole blood, so alpha and beta chains could not be paired. What the research found in general, with its limitations: VDJdb matching was skewed toward anti-spike CD8 responses and likely underestimated virus-specific expansions by missing private and CD4 specificities.

This was a case-control study nested in a cohort of healthcare workers in London, UK, who had nasopharyngeal swab PCR tests and blood samples taken every week. Between 23 and 31 March 2020, the week of the UK lockdown, healthcare workers were enrolled and then followed up weekly for as long as 16 weeks. This clonotype was seen a handful of times. The target of this receptor is not known. Base qualities are not recorded, but no much larger clone differs from it by a single base. Preparation of the library involved 5' RACE. TCRdb names NextSeq 500 as the instrument used. The TCR library protocol attached unique molecular identifiers to individual cDNA molecules to correct for sequencing error and PCR bias. TCR alpha and beta chains were both sequenced, and the abundances of alpha and beta sequences in each sample were closely correlated with each other. The paper's data handling went like this. Decombinator V4 was used to perform V gene, J gene and CDR3 annotation of TCR sequences. TCRs were defined as expanded if a significant change between any two time points was detected under a Poisson model with p below 0.0001. TCR abundances were normalised to the total number of TCRs sequenced in each sample and reported as counts per million. TRAV1-2 paired with TRAJ12, TRAJ20 or TRAJ33 defined MAIT TCRs, while TRAV10 paired with TRAJ18 defined iNKT TCRs. VDJdb, accessed on 1 November 2021, was searched for TCRs annotated for CMV, EBV and SARS-CoV-2, and TCRs annotated for more than one antigen were excluded. In TCRdb, the public reads were trimmed at Q25 with fastp and aligned with MiXCR, with productive beta chains retained. Identical CDR3 proteins give one entry, which carries the most common genes and DNA. For this entry, the V and J calls and clone size follow TCRdb and not the study's own pipeline. The sample table shows around 53,000 distinct CDR3 sequences, and 9.5% to 15% are seen once. Jointly, the top ten make up around 2.6% of the sample.

Trimmed from V: 5 bases; trimmed from J: 5 bases; junction bases lacking a gene match: 17. The CDR3 runs 18 amino acids, cysteine and phenylalanine included. The only DNA kept is the CDR3, 54 bases in frame from the first base. The sequence derives from an adult who was a healthcare worker with PCR-confirmed SARS-CoV-2 infection or an uninfected control (not recorded which). The rearrangement joined TRBV12-3 or TRBV12-4 to TRBJ2-3, and 9 junctional nucleotides match TRBD1. Sequenced here: whole blood, sampled at baseline. The CDR3 sequence is CASSPIRGTGSARDTQYF. The DNA sequence reads TGTGCCAGCAGTCCCATCAGAGGGACAGGGAGCGCCCGAGATACGCAGTATTTT.